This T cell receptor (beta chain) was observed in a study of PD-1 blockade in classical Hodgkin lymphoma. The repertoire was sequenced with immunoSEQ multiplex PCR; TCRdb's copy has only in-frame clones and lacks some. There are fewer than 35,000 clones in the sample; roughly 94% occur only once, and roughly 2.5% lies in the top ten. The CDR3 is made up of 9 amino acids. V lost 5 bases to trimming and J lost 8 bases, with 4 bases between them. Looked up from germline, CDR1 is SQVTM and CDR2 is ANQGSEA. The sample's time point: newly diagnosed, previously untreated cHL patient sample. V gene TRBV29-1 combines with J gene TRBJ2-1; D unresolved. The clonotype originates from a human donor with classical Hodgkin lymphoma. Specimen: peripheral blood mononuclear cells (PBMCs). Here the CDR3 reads CSVQDEQFF. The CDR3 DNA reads TGCAGCGTTCAGGATGAGCAGTTCTTC.